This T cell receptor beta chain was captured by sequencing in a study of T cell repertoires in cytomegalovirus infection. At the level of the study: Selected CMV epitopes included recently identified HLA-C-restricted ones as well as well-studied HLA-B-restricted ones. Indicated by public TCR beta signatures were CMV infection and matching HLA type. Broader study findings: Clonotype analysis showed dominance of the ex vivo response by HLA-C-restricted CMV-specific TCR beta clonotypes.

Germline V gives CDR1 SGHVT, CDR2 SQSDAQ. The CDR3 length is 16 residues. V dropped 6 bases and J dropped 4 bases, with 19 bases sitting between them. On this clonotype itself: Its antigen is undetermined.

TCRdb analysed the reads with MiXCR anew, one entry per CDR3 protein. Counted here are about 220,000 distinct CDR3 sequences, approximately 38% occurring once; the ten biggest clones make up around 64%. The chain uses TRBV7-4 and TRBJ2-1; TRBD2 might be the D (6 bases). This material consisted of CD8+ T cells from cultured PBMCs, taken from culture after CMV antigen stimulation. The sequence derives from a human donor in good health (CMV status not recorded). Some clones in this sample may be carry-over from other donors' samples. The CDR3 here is CASSLVAGTTYNEQFF. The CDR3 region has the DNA TGTGCCAGCAGTCTAGTGGCGGGGACGACGTACAATGAGCAGTTCTTC.